This T cell receptor beta chain comes out of a study of blood T cells in healthy people across ages. The study, taken as a whole, reports: Estimates of diversity drawn from one million T cells were considered underestimates.

Combining a sample-barcoded 5' primer with a J-beta primer mix, a second PCR ran for roughly 7 to 12 cycles. TCRdb itself ran the 5' RACE reads through MiXCR, one entry per CDR3 protein. The table lists about a million distinct CDR3 sequences, approximately 38% of them singletons. Donors were systemically healthy Caucasian individuals from Russia aged 6 to 90 years. In germline, CDR1 is DFQATT, CDR2 SNEGSKA (reference sequence). This CDR3 spans 13 amino acids. Trimming took off 7 bases at V and 2 bases at J, with 11 bases between the two ends. To note about this clonotype: Its antigen is currently unknown.

The receptor was derived from a man younger than 35 in good health. V gene TRBV20-1 combines with J gene TRBJ2-2; a possible D gene is TRBD1 (5 bases). Material for sequencing was blood. CDR3 DNA sequence: TGCAGTGGGACATACGTAAACACCGGGGAGCTGTTTTTT. Amino acid sequence: CSGTYVNTGELFF.